The 25 T cell receptor beta chains presented below share a single source sample, sequenced in a study of CD8+CD57+ T cells in acquired aplastic anemia. Patients included in sequencing had previously demonstrated CD8+CD57+ cell expansion by flow cytometry. TCR beta VDJ and CDR3 profiles were obtained from a genomic DNA template. TCRdb reprocessed the reads with MiXCR, giving one entry per CDR3 protein. The sample records about 160,000 distinct CDR3 sequences, 45% to 50% being singletons. Sequenced material: sorted CD4+, CD8+, or CD8+CD57+ T cells (not recorded which) from PBMCs. These receptors all come from a human donor with aplastic anemia.

The chain couples TRBV6-1 to TRBJ2-1, with D hard to call. The length of the CDR3 is 17 residues. Trimming shortened V by 2 bases and J by 0 bases, and 14 bases separated the two germline ends. Germline V CDR1 and CDR2: MNHNS, SASEGT. This CDR3 reads CASSELGSESSYNEQFF. The CDR3 DNA is TGTGCCAGCAGTGAATTAGGCTCCGAAAGCTCCTACAATGAGCAGTTCTTC.

This clonotype was counted once. This sequence joins TRBV19 and TRBJ1-1; 7 positions agree with TRBD1. With V trimmed by 7 bases and J by 1 base, 9 bases remained unmatched. The germline V gene has CDR1 LNHDA and CDR2 SQIVND (reference sequence). The length of the CDR3 is 15 residues. Written as DNA, the CDR3 is TGTGCCAGTACCCGTACCGGGACAGCGAACACTGAAGCTTTCTTT. The encoded protein is CASTRTGTANTEAFF.

This clonotype was observed a few times. A much larger clonotype is one base distant, so this may be a read error. The conserved closing phenylalanine or tryptophan is absent in this CDR3, likely reflecting a read error. CDR3 sequence reads: CASSDLFEYTEAFL. Written as DNA, the CDR3 is TGTGCCAGCAGTGATCTGTTCGAGTACACTGAAGCTTTCCTT. This sequence joins TRBV2 and TRBJ1-1, with D unresolved. V was cut by 3 bases and J by 3 bases, with 11 bases left in between. CDR1 and CDR2 from the germline V gene are SNHLY and FYNNEI. CDR3 length: 14 amino acids.

The chain couples TRBV24-1 to TRBJ2-1; 14 bases map to TRBD2. This CDR3 is built from 16 residues. CDR1 is KGHDR, CDR2 SFDVKD, per germline. Trimming took 7 bases from V and 8 from J; bases not matched to a gene: 9. DNA of the CDR3: TGTGCCACCAGACAGGGGACTAGCGGGAGTGCGGATGAGCAGTTCTTC. It yields the protein CATRQGTSGSADEQFF.

This clonotype was recorded at least ten times. The CDR3 DNA sequence: TGCAGTGCTGATGACCGGGACAGGCTGGGTAATGAAAAACTGTTTTTT. Residues: CSADDRDRLGNEKLFF. The V gene is TRBV20-1, the J gene TRBJ1-4; 8 bases are a match to TRBD1. This CDR3 is built from 16 residues. V lost 5 bases to trimming and J lost 4 bases; unmatched junction nucleotides: 12. CDR1 DFQATT and CDR2 SNEGSKA come from the germline V gene (reference sequence).

This clonotype was seen once. V is TRBV4-1 and J is TRBJ2-7, with TRBD2 matching over 10 bases. V shed 3 bases, J shed 3 bases, and the junction held 2 bases outside the gene matches. This CDR3 region has 14 residues. CDR1 is MGHRA, CDR2 YSYEKL, per germline. The CDR3 loop is CASSHPSGSYEQYF. The CDR3, as DNA: TGCGCCAGCAGCCACCCTAGCGGGAGCTACGAGCAGTACTTC.

This clonotype was observed at least ten times. This chain connects TRBV11-1 to TRBJ2-1; D not certain. Germline V gene data show CDR1 as SGHAT and CDR2 as FQDESV (reference sequence). The CDR3 covers 14 residues. V lost 5 bases and J lost 8, with 16 bases in between. The CDR3: CASSLSPTGYEQFF. CDR3 in DNA: TGTGCCAGCAGCCTATCCCCCACTGGGTATGAGCAGTTCTTC.

This clonotype was observed many times. The chain couples TRBV19 to TRBJ1-1, with D possibly TRBD1 on 5 matching bases. The germline V and J ends were trimmed by 7 bases and 0 bases, with 12 bases remaining between them. Looked up from germline, CDR1 is LNHDA and CDR2 is SQIVND (reference sequence). The CDR3 runs 14 residues. The CDR3: CASTFGTMNTEAFF. The DNA of the CDR3 is TGTGCCAGTACCTTTGGGACCATGAACACTGAAGCTTTCTTT.

Points on this clonotype: No DNA is shown, since the ends of the CDR3 on it are uncertain; the CDR3 is the one TCRdb lists. The J gene is TRBJ1-5, the V gene TRBV10-3. Ends included, the CDR3 has 23 residues. The germline gives CDR1 ENHRY, CDR2 SYGVKD. CDR3 loop: CATLSLAGGYEQYFGPGNQPQHF.

This rearrangement joins TRBV29-1 to TRBJ2-7; 9 positions match TRBD1. V lost 4 bases to trimming and J lost 6 bases; unmatched junction nucleotides: 1. Per the germline V gene, CDR1 is SQVTM and CDR2 is ANQGSEA. This CDR3 contains 11 residues. Written as DNA, the CDR3 is TGCAGCGTTGGGACAGGGGTCGAGCAGTACTTC. Its translation is CSVGTGVEQYF.

Worth noting for this clonotype: Sequence at one end of the junction differs from germline and may be a read error. This chain connects TRBV30 to TRBJ2-3, with 8 nucleotides matching TRBD2. Germline CDR1 is GTSNPN and CDR2 is SVGIG (reference sequence). The CDR3 extends over 13 amino acids. The CDR3 is CAWSAGGSSWGTF. As DNA, the CDR3 is TGTGCCTGGAGTGCGGGGGGGAGTAGCTGGGGCACTTTT.

This clonotype was observed once. In this CDR3 the conserved last residue, phenylalanine or tryptophan, is missing, so a read error is likely. V gene TRBV25-1 combines with J gene TRBJ2-4; 10 bases map to TRBD1. The CDR3 contains 15 residues. The germline CDR1 and CDR2 sequences are MGHDK and SYGVNS. The junction had 10 bases not matched to a gene; V was cut back by 2 bases and J by 12 bases. The CDR3 DNA is TGTGCCAGCAGTGAAACCACCCCGGACAGGGGGACTCAGTACCTC. Its translation: CASSETTPDRGTQYL.

The chain is built from TRBV6-1 and TRBJ1-2; the D is unclear. Germline V gene lookup returns CDR1 MNHNS and CDR2 SASEGT. CDR3 size: 11 residues. The V gene lost 8 bases and the J gene lost 8 bases, with 12 bases spanning the gap. The CDR3 here is CASGDGSGYTF. The CDR3 DNA is TGTGCCAGCGGAGACGGGTCAGGCTACACCTTC.

This chain uses TRBV6-1 with TRBJ1-1, with 10 bases lining up with TRBD1. This CDR3 region has 18 residues. Unmatched junction bases numbered 18, after V lost 5 bases and J lost 6 bases. Per germline, CDR1 MNHNS and CDR2 SASEGT. The CDR3 DNA reads as TGTGCCAGCAGTCCACACGGGACAGGGGTCTTGAGTTTCTCTGAAGCTTTCTTT. This gives the protein CASSPHGTGVLSFSEAFF.

This clonotype showed up many times. An end of the junction does not agree with germline; a read error may underlie this. This chain connects TRBV7-8 to TRBJ2-7, with D uncertain. Looked up from germline, CDR1 is SGHVS and CDR2 is FQNEAQ. The CDR3 length is 13 residues. The CDR3 sequence is CASSLGGQNEQYF. The DNA for the CDR3 is TGCGCCAGCAGCTTGGGTGGTCAAAACGAGCAGTACTTC. The full variable domain, rest sourced from reference TRBV7-8 and TRBJ2-7, is GAGVSQSPRYKVAKRGQDVALRCDPISGHVSLFWYQQALGQGPEFLTYFQNEAQLDKSGLPSDRFFAERPEGSVSTLKIQRTQQEDSAVYLCASSLGGQNEQYFGPGTRLTVT.

This clonotype was observed a single time. The chain combines TRBV29-1 with TRBJ1-2, with a tentative D call TRBD1 (6 bases). V lost 6 bases and J lost 3, with 20 bases in between. From germline, CDR1 is SQVTM and CDR2 ANQGSEA. This CDR3 has 15 amino acids. The CDR3 DNA reads as TGCAGCGTCGACTCCAAGGGGAGGGGGGACTATGGCTACACCTTC. This gives the protein CSVDSKGRGDYGYTF.

With respect to this clonotype: A much bigger clone sits one base away, suggesting this may be a read error. This sequence joins TRBV9 and TRBJ2-1, with D perhaps matching TRBD2 (5 bases). The CDR3 spans 16 residues. The germline V gene has CDR1 SGDLS and CDR2 YYNGEE. In DNA form, the CDR3 reads TGTGCCAGCTGCGTAGAGCGAGAGGGCCCCTACAATGAGCAGTTCTTC. Translation gives CASCVEREGPYNEQFF.

On this clonotype itself: A clone one base away is much larger, so this may be a read error. The chain combines TRBV20-1 with TRBJ2-1, with D perhaps being TRBD1 or TRBD2 (5 bases each). The length of the CDR3 is 15 residues. Trimming shortened V by 0 bases and J by 9 bases, and 18 bases separated the two germline ends. Germline loops: CDR1 DFQATT, CDR2 SNEGSKA (reference sequence). CDR3 sequence reads: CSARDMIGDLSEQFF. CDR3 in DNA: TGCAGTGCTAGAGATATGATAGGGGACCTCAGTGAGCAGTTCTTC.

With regard to this clonotype: A much larger clone differs by one base, so this may be a read error. This rearrangement joins TRBV9 to TRBJ1-3; D is possibly TRBD1 (6 bases). Germline V gives CDR1 SGDLS, CDR2 YYNGEE. The CDR3 runs to 14 residues. The CDR3 reads CASSIYREGNTRYF. The DNA for the CDR3 is TGTGCCAGCAGCATTTACAGGGAAGGAAACACCAGATATTTT.

This clonotype was detected many times. This sequence joins TRBV11-3 and TRBJ2-3, with D maybe TRBD2 (5 bases). Per germline, CDR1 SGHNT and CDR2 YENEEA. This CDR3 spans 12 amino acids. V was pared by 1 base and J by 11 bases, with 10 bases between. This chain's CDR3 is CASSLGSGGQYF. The CDR3 DNA is TGTGCCAGCAGCTTAGGCAGTGGAGGGCAGTATTTT.

The chain employs TRBV5-8 and TRBJ2-5, with 9 bases identical to TRBD1. The CDR3 contains 16 residues. Germline-derived CDR1 and CDR2 are SGHTS and YDEGEE. The V segment lost 3 bases and the J segment 1 base; nucleotides outside the gene matches: 7. As DNA, the CDR3 is TGTGCCAGCAGCTCCGGGACAGGGCCCAGCCAAGAGACCCAGTACTTC. Residues: CASSSGTGPSQETQYF.

This clonotype was seen a single time. The chain carries TRBV20-1 and TRBJ2-3; D unresolved. The CDR3 covers 15 residues. Per germline, CDR1 DFQATT and CDR2 SNEGSKA (reference sequence). Trimming pared 2 bases from V and 0 bases from J, leaving 12 bases between. The CDR3 loop is CSARPPFQSTDTQYF. CDR3 in DNA: TGCAGTGCTAGACCACCCTTCCAGAGCACAGATACGCAGTATTTT.

The chain employs TRBV20-1 and TRBJ1-2; 7 nucleotides align to TRBD1. The CDR3 loop spans 14 amino acids. J was trimmed by 4 bases and V by 3 bases; bases with no gene match: 8. Germline CDR1 and CDR2: DFQATT and SNEGSKA (reference sequence). The CDR3 DNA is TGCAGTGCTAGGGAGACAGGGCGTTTCTATGGCTACACCTTC. The encoded protein is CSARETGRFYGYTF.

This clonotype was recorded a few times. One base away lies a much larger clone, so this may be a sequencing read error. This likely comes from a read error, as the CDR3 has no conserved phenylalanine or tryptophan at its end. The J gene is TRBJ1-1, the V gene TRBV13; D unclear. This CDR3 has 15 residues. CDR1 and CDR2 (germline): PRHDT, FYEKMQ (reference sequence). V lost 5 bases and J lost 1, with 14 bases in between. The CDR3 bases are TGTGCCAGCAGCGACTTGGGCCAGAGGAACACTGAAGCTTTCGTT. It is translated as CASSDLGQRNTEAFV.

Remarks on this clonotype: Possible read error: a much larger clone is one base away. This sequence joins TRBV25-1 and TRBJ2-7; D might be TRBD1 or TRBD2, each matching 5 bases. V was cut by 6 bases and J by 4 bases, with 16 bases left in between. Germline V gene lookup returns CDR1 MGHDK and CDR2 SYGVNS. The CDR3 runs to 14 residues. The CDR3, as DNA: TGTGCCAGCAGCCCGGGACGGGGATATTACGAGCAGTACTTC. This sequence encodes CASSPGRGYYEQYF.